The 18 T cell receptor beta chains presented below share a single source sample, sequenced in a study of OX40 agonist ivuxolimab in advanced cancers. Assay used: immunoSEQ multiplex PCR; TCRdb lists only in-frame clones, some missing. The data contain around 100,000 clones, roughly 90% of them singletons. Material: CD4+ or CD8+ T cells sorted from blood, obtained in a trial of the OX40 agonist ivuxolimab. These receptors were collected from an adult with an advanced solid tumor such as melanoma, head and neck, liver or kidney cancer.

CDR3 in amino acids: CAWTPFQETQYF. The CDR3 bases are TGTGCCTGGACGCCTTTTCAAGAGACCCAGTACTTC. This chain uses TRBV30 with TRBJ2-5; D unclear. Germline V gene data show CDR1 as GTSNPN and CDR2 as SVGIG (reference sequence). The germline V and J ends were trimmed by 4 bases and 2 bases, with 8 bases remaining between them. The CDR3 sequence is 12 residues long.

This chain uses TRBV5-4 with TRBJ1-4; possible D gene TRBD1, 5 bases. Trimming removed 4 bases at V and 3 bases at J, with 13 bases between. This CDR3 has 15 amino acids. Germline V gene lookup returns CDR1 SGHNT and CDR2 YYREEE (reference sequence). Here the CDR3 reads CASSLEGLSNEKLFF. The CDR3 DNA is TGTGCCAGCAGCCTTGAGGGGCTTTCTAATGAAAAACTGTTTTTT.

This clone was recorded a few times. The gene calls are TRBV19 and TRBJ2-3; 10 nucleotides agree with TRBD2. The J segment lost 1 base and the V segment lost 5 bases, leaving 9 bases of the junction unmatched. Per the germline V gene, CDR1 is LNHDA and CDR2 is SQIVND (reference sequence). This CDR3 is built from 17 residues. CDR3 nucleotide sequence: TGTGCCAGTAGTCCATCACAGGGGACTAGCGGCACAGATACGCAGTATTTT. Encoded protein: CASSPSQGTSGTDTQYF.

V gene TRBV7-8 combines with J gene TRBJ1-1, with D perhaps matching TRBD1 (6 bases). The CDR3 spans 13 residues. V was trimmed by 5 bases and J by 5 bases, leaving 12 bases between them. The V gene's germline CDR1 is SGHVS and CDR2 FQNEAQ. The CDR3 DNA sequence: TGTGCCAGCAGCCAGCGGAGGGGGACTGAAGCTTTCTTT. Translating gives CASSQRRGTEAFF. The full variable domain, its missing parts supplied by reference TRBV7-8 and TRBJ1-1, is GAGVSQSPRYKVAKRGQDVALRCDPISGHVSLFWYQQALGQGPEFLTYFQNEAQLDKSGLPSDRFFAERPEGSVSTLKIQRTQQEDSAVYLCASSQRRGTEAFFGQGTRLTVV.

V and J are TRBV5-6 and TRBJ1-2, with 9 bases matching TRBD1. V lost 4 bases, J lost 7 bases, and 11 bases stayed unmatched. This CDR3 comprises 15 residues. The germline V gene encodes CDR1 SGHDT and CDR2 YYEEEE. As DNA, the CDR3 is TGTGCCAGCAGCCCACGCCGGGACAGGGTTTTTGGCTACACCTTC. Its translation: CASSPRRDRVFGYTF.

In its sample, this clone was seen once. The chain employs TRBV18 and TRBJ2-5; D unresolved. Germline V lookup: CDR1 KGHSH, CDR2 LQKENI. The CDR3 is 15 residues long. V lost 0 bases to trimming and J lost 0 bases, with 8 bases between them. The CDR3 bases are TGTGCCAGCTCACCACCGAACGCACACCAAGAGACCCAGTACTTC. Its translation: CASSPPNAHQETQYF. Together with reference TRBV18 and TRBJ2-5, the CDR3 gives the full variable domain: NAGVMQNPRHLVRRRGQEARLRCSPMKGHSHVYWYRQLPEEGLKFMVYLQKENIIDESGMPKERFSAEFPKEGPSILRIQQVVRGDSAAYFCASSPPNAHQETQYFGPGTRLLVL.

In this sample, this clone turned up a few times. The CDR3 coding sequence is TGTGCCACCAGCAGAGATTTGTGGACTCGAAACACAGATACGCAGTATTTT. Protein: CATSRDLWTRNTDTQYF. The chain recombines TRBV15 with TRBJ2-3; perhaps TRBD2 as D (5 bases). V was pared by 0 bases and J by 2 bases, with 15 bases between. This CDR3 has 17 residues. Germline V gene sequence: CDR1 LNHNV, CDR2 YYDKDF (reference sequence).

CDR3 nucleotide sequence: TGTGCCAGCAGCGTTTCACCTGGAAACACCATATATTTT. Translating gives CASSVSPGNTIYF. The J gene is TRBJ1-3, the V gene TRBV9; no clear D gene. Germline lookup yields CDR1 SGDLS and CDR2 YYNGEE. This CDR3 is 13 amino acids long. V dropped 2 bases and J dropped 2 bases, with 5 bases sitting between them.

This rearrangement joins TRBV6-5 to TRBJ2-2; the D is unclear. The V gene lost 10 bases and the J gene lost 3 bases, with 12 bases spanning the gap. Per germline, CDR1 MNHEY and CDR2 SVGAGI. The CDR3 sequence is 13 residues long. The CDR3 DNA follows: TGTGCCACTAAGTCCCCCTACACCGGGGAGCTGTTTTTT. Translation: CATKSPYTGELFF.

This sequence joins TRBV4-3 and TRBJ2-1, with D perhaps matching TRBD2 (5 bases). The germline V and J ends were trimmed by 0 bases and 10 bases, with 13 bases remaining between them. The CDR3 is 14 residues long. The germline V gene encodes CDR1 LGHNA and CDR2 YSLEER. Here the CDR3 reads CASSQDSRVREQFF. The CDR3 DNA follows: TGCGCCAGCAGCCAAGATTCGCGGGTAAGAGAGCAGTTCTTC.

This clone showed up just once. The chain recombines TRBV6-6 with TRBJ2-7; D may be TRBD2 (7 bases). This CDR3 comprises 10 residues. Trimming left V 10 bases short and J 12 bases short, with 16 bases between. Germline assignment: CDR1 MNHNY and CDR2 SVGAGI (reference sequence). CDR3: CATGRGPTYF. The DNA for the CDR3 is TGTGCCACCGGGCGGGGGCCGACGTACTTC.

The DNA of the CDR3 is TGTGCCAGCAGCTTACTGAGGCTAGCGGGTCAAGAGACCCAGTACTTC. Protein product: CASSLLRLAGQETQYF. The V gene is TRBV7-2, the J gene TRBJ2-5, with 8 positions matching TRBD2. CDR3 length: 16 residues. The trim removed 2 bases at V and 2 bases at J, leaving 7 bases unmatched. Germline V gives CDR1 SGHTA, CDR2 FQGNSA.

The J gene is TRBJ2-7, the V gene TRBV28; a possible D gene is TRBD1 (5 bases). The CDR3 is made up of 14 amino acids. CDR1 MDHEN and CDR2 SYDVKM come from the germline V gene. The V end was cut by 6 bases, the J end by 8 bases, with 20 bases between. Written as DNA, the CDR3 is TGTGCCAGCAGGCTCGACAGCCATAGGGTACAGCAGTACTTC. Residues: CASRLDSHRVQQYF.

V and J are TRBV5-1 and TRBJ2-5; D ambiguous. This CDR3 has 12 amino acids. Germline V gene data show CDR1 as SGHRS and CDR2 as YFSETQ. Trimming stripped 2 bases from V and 5 bases from J, with 7 bases between. The CDR3 spells CASSFERETQYF. The CDR3 coding sequence is TGCGCCAGCAGCTTCGAACGGGAGACCCAGTACTTC.

The rearrangement links TRBV7-2 to TRBJ2-7; the D is unclear. Germline V gene data show CDR1 as SGHTA and CDR2 as FQGNSA. There are 14 residues in the CDR3. V was cut by 1 base and J by 3 bases, with 10 bases left in between. In DNA form, the CDR3 reads TGTGCCAGCAGCTTAGTAGGGCAGTACTACGAGCAGTACTTC. Translated: CASSLVGQYYEQYF.

The chain employs TRBV5-4 and TRBJ2-5; 8 nucleotides align to TRBD2. Per germline, CDR1 SGHNT and CDR2 YYREEE (reference sequence). V trimming: 4 bases; J trimming: 4 bases; junction bases outside the gene matches: 12. This CDR3 comprises 16 residues. For the CDR3, the DNA is TGTGCCAGCAGCCCGGACAGTAGGACTAGCAGAGAGACCCAGTACTTC. This gives the protein CASSPDSRTSRETQYF.

This chain joins TRBV5-6 and TRBJ2-7; 11 positions match TRBD1. CDR1 is SGHDT, CDR2 YYEEEE, per germline. The CDR3 extends over 15 amino acids. J was trimmed by 3 bases and V by 1 base; bases with no gene match: 3. The CDR3 sequence is CASSLWDRGFYEQYF. The DNA for the CDR3 is TGTGCCAGCAGCTTGTGGGACAGGGGGTTCTACGAGCAGTACTTC.

This rearrangement joins TRBV7-6 to TRBJ2-7; D not resolved. Germline-derived CDR1 and CDR2 are SGHVS and FNYEAQ. There are 15 residues in the CDR3. Trimming shortened V by 1 base and J by 0 bases, and 10 bases separated the two germline ends. The CDR3 nucleotides are TGTGCCAGCAGCTTAGGCGCGGATACCTCCTACGAGCAGTACTTC. Amino acids: CASSLGADTSYEQYF.